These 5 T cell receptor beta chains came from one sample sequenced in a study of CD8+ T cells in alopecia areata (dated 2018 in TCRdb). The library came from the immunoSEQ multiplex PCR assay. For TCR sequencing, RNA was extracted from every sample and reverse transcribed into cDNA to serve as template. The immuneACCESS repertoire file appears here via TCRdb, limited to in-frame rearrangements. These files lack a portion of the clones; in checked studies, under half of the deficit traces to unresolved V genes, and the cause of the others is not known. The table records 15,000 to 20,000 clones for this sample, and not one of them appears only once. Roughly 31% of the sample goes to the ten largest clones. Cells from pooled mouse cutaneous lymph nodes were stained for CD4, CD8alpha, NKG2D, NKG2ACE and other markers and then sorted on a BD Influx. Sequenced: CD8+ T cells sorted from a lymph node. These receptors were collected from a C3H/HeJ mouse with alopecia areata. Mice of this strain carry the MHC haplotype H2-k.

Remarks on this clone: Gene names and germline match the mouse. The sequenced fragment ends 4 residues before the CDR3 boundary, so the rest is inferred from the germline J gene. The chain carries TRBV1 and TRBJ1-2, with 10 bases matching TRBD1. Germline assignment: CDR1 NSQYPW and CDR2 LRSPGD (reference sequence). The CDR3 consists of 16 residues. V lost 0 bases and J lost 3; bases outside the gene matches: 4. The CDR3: CTCSADDRGQDSDYTF. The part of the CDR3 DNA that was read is TGCACCTGCAGTGCAGACGACAGGGGGCAGGACTCC.

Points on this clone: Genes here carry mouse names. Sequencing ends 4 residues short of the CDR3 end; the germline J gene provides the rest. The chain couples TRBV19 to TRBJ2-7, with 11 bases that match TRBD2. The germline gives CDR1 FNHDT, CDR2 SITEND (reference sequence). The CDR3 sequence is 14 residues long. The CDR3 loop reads CASTLRLGGNEQYF. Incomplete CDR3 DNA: TGTGCCAGCACCCTCCGACTGGGGGGGAAT.

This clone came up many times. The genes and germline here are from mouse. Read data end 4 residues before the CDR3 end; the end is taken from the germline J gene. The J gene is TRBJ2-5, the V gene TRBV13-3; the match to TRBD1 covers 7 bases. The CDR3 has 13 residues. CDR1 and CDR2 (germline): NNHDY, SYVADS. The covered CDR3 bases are TGTGCCAGCAGTACCGGGACAGAAGAC. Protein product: CASSTGTED. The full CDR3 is CASSTGTEDTQYF.

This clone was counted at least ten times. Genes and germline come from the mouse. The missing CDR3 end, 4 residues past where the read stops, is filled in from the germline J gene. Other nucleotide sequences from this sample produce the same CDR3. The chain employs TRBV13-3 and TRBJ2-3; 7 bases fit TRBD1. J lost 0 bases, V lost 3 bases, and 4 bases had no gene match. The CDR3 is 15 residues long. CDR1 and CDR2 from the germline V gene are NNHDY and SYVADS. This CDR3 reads CASSGDRASAETLYF. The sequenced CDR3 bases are TGTGCCAGCAGTGGCGACAGGGCAAGTGCAGAA.

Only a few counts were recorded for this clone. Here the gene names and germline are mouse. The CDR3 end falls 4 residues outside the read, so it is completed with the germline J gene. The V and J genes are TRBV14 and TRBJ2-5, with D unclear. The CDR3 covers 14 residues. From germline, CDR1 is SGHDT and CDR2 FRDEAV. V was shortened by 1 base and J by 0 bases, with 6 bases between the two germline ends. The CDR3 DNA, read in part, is TGTGCCAGCAGTTTCCCAGGAAACCAAGAC. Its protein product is CASSFPGNQD. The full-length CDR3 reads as CASSFPGNQDTQYF. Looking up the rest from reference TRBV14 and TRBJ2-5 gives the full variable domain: EAGVTQSPRYAVLQEGQAVSFWCDPISGHDTLYWYQQPRDQGPQLLVYFRDEAVIDNSQLPSDRFSAVRPKGTNSTLKIQSAKQGDTATYLCASSFPGNQDTQYFGPGTRLLVL.